This T cell receptor (beta chain) was captured in a study of T cells in Graves' hyperthyroidism and ophthalmopathy. RNA transcripts gave rise to amplified TCR beta CDR3 regions. When the TCR CDR3 underwent first-round RT-PCR, the HTBI primer set was used. A single record per CDR3 protein comes from TCRdb applying MiXCR to the multiplex PCR reads. The sample holds 300,000 to 400,000 distinct CDR3 sequences, less than 15% seen once. Sequenced input: blood. This TCR was sampled from a woman aged 18-29 years with Graves' hyperthyroidism.

The CDR3 DNA sequence: TGTGCCTGGAGTCTCCGAGGGCAGCCCCAGCATTTT. Translating gives CAWSLRGQPQHF. The chain has TRBV30 and TRBJ1-5; D unresolved. V lost 2 bases, J lost 7 bases, and 9 bases lay in between. CDR1 is GTSNPN, CDR2 SVGIG, per germline (reference sequence). CDR3 length equals 12 residues.